The present TCR beta chain was sequenced within a study of T cell changes during pregnancy in multiple sclerosis. Data came from immunoSEQ multiplex PCR; TCRdb stores just in-frame clones and leaves some out. Of roughly 28,000 clones listed, 90% to 95% are singletons. The CDR3 extends over 16 amino acids. Germline lookup yields CDR1 ENHRY and CDR2 SYGVKD. Trimming cost V 2 bases and J 1 base; bases outside gene matches: 6. The chain uses TRBV10-3 and TRBJ1-2; 8 positions agree with TRBD1. This TCR was sampled from a female donor with multiple sclerosis, enrolled in a pregnancy study. This sample comprised CD8+ T cells from peripheral blood mononuclear cells, obtained before pregnancy. The CDR3 region is CAISETRTGINYGYTF. The CDR3 nucleotides read TGTGCCATCAGTGAGACCCGGACAGGGATTAACTATGGCTACACCTTC.